The sequence of this T cell receptor beta chain was determined in a study of CD8 T cells in ankylosing spondylitis (TCRdb year 2017). For context, the study as a whole: The study set out to find disease-linked TCR variants by profiling T cell receptor beta repertoires in ankylosing spondylitis patients and healthy donors. Peripheral blood samples were taken, and synovial fluid was additionally collected from ankylosing spondylitis patients. The full study cohort comprised about 24 ankylosing spondylitis patients and 85 to 120 healthy donors. Results the study describes overall, beyond this receptor: Blood from ankylosing spondylitis patients appeared to be characterized by a TCR beta motif composed of several highly homologous amino acid variants. A CD8+ phenotype was shown by the disease-linked clones, which were found at relatively low frequencies in peripheral blood. The disease-linked clones were reported to be significantly enriched in matched synovial fluid samples from ankylosing spondylitis patients. Some TCR beta motif variants had previously been reported in synovial fluid and blood of reactive arthritis patients, which suggested common disease-initiation mechanisms.

Turning to this clonotype: It has no known antigen specificity. The input lacks base qualities; no much larger clone sits a single base away.

The instrument was an Illumina MiSeq. TCR beta libraries were prepared by quantitative 5'-RACE with molecular barcodes. In the source study's methods: A new computational method based on a probabilistic model of VDJ rearrangement was used to identify disease-linked TCR variants. The raw public reads went through TCRdb reprocessing: fastp at Q25, MiXCR clone calling, in-frame beta chains kept. Each entry is one CDR3 protein sequence, shown with its most common DNA and genes. The V and J calls reflect TCRdb's pipeline rather than the authors' work. This sample holds fewer than 25,000 distinct CDR3 sequences; under 15% were observed only once. The ten largest make up about 35% of the sample. The germline V gene (reference sequence) provides CDR1 DFQATT and CDR2 SNEGSKA. There are 11 amino acids in the CDR3, from cysteine to phenylalanine inclusive. Of the read, only the CDR3 DNA is kept; its 33 bases are in frame from base 1. A distance of 9 bases separates the germline ends of V and J, which lose 5 bases and 5 bases respectively.

This TCR derives from a male donor with ankylosing spondylitis or in good health (not recorded which). The rearrangement joined TRBV20-1 to TRBJ2-5; confidence is insufficient to name the D gene. The specimen sequenced was blood. The CDR3 reads CSAFPFETQYF. The sequence in DNA is TGCAGTGCTTTCCCGTTTGAGACCCAGTACTTC.